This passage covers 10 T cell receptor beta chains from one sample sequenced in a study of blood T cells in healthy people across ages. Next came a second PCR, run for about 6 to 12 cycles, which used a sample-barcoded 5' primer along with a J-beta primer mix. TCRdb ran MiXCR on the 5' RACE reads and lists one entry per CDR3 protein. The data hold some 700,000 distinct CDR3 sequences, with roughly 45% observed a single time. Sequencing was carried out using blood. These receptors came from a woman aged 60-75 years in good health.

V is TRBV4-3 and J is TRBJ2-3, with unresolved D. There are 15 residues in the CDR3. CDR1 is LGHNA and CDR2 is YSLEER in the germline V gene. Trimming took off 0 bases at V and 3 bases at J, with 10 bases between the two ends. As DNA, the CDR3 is TGCGCCAGCAGCCAAGATCCCCTCTCGACAGATACGCAGTATTTT. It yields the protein CASSQDPLSTDTQYF.

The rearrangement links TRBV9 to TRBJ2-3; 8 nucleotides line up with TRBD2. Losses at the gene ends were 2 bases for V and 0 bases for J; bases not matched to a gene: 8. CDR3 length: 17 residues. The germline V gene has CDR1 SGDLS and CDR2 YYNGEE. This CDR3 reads CASSVLAGTPSTDTQYF. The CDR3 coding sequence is TGTGCCAGCAGCGTGTTAGCGGGGACCCCTAGCACAGATACGCAGTATTTT. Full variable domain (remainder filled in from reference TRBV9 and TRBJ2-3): DSGVTQTPKHLITATGQRVTLRCSPRSGDLSVYWYQQSLDQGLQFLIQYYNGEERAKGNILERFSAQQFPDLHSELNLSSLELGDSALYFCASSVLAGTPSTDTQYFGPGTRLTVL.

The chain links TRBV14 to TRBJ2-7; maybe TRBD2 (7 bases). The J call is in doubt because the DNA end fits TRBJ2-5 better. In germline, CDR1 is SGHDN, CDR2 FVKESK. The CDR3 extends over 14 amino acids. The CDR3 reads CASSAGARTETQYF. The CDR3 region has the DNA TGTGCCAGCAGCGCGGGGGCTCGTACAGAGACCCAGTACTTC.

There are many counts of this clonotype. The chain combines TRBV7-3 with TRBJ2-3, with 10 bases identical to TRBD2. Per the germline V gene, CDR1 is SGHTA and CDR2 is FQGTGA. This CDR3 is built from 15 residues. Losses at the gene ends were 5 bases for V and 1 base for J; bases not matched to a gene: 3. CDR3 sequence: CASSPLAGGTDTQYF. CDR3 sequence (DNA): TGTGCCAGCAGCCCCCTAGCGGGAGGCACAGATACGCAGTATTTT.

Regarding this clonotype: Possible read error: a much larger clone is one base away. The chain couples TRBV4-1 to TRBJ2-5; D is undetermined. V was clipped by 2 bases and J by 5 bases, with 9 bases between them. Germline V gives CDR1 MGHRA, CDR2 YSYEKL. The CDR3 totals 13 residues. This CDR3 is CASSQPGWETQYF. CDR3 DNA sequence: TGCGCCAGCAGCCAACCTGGATGGGAGACCCAGTACTTC.

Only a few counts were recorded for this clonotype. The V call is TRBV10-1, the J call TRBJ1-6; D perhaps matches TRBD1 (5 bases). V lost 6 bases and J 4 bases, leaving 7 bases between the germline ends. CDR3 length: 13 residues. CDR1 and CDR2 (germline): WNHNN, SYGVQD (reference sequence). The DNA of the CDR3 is TGCGCCAGCAGCAGGGATTATAATTCACCCCTCCACTTT. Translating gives CASSRDYNSPLHF.

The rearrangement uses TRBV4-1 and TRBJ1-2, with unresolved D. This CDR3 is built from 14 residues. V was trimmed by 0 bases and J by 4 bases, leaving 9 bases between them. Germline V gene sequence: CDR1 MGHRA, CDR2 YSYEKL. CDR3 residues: CASSQELGPYGYTF. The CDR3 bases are TGCGCCAGCAGCCAAGAACTGGGCCCCTATGGCTACACCTTC.

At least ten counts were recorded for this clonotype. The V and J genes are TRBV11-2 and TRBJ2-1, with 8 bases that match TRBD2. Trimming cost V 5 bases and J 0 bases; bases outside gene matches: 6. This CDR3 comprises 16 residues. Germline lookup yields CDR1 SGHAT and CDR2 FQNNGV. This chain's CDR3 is CASSPGGGSSYNEQFF. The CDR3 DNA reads TGTGCCAGCAGCCCGGGGGGGGGGAGCTCCTACAATGAGCAGTTCTTC.

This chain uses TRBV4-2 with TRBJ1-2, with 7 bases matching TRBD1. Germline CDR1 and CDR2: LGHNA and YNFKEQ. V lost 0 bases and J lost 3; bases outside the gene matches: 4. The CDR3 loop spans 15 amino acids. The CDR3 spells CASSQDRQGDYGYTF. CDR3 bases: TGTGCCAGCAGCCAAGATCGGCAGGGGGACTATGGCTACACCTTC.

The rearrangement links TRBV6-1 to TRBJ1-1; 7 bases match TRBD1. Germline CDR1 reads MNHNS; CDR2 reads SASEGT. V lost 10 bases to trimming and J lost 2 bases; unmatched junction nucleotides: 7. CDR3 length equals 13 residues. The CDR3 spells CATRGGVNTEAFF. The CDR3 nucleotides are TGTGCCACCAGGGGGGGGGTTAACACTGAAGCTTTCTTT.